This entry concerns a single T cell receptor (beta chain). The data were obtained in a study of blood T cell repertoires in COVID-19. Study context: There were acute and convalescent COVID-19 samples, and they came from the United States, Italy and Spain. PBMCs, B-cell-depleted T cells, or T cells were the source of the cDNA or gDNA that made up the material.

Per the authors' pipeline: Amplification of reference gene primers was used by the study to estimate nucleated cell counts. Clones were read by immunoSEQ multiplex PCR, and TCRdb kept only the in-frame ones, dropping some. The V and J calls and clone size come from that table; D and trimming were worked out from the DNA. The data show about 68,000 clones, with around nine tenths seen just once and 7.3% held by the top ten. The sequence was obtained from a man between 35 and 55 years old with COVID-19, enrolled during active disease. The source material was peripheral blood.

This chain's CDR3 is CASSQDAGAGGYTF. CDR3 DNA: TGTGCCAGCAGCCAAGATGCTGGCGCGGGGGGCTACACCTTC. V usage is TRBV3-1 (or the pseudogene TRBV3-2) and J usage is TRBJ1-2; no clear D. The CDR3 consists of 14 residues. Trimming cost V 0 bases and J 8 bases, with 13 bases left between them. The germline gives CDR1 LGHDT, CDR2 YNNKEL (reference sequence).